A selection of T cell receptor beta chains follows, all from one sample in a study of response to subunit inactivated influenza vaccine. TCRdb used MiXCR to reprocess the RT-PCR reads, holding one entry per CDR3 protein. The sample carries 450,000 to 500,000 distinct CDR3 sequences, about a tenth recorded once. The source material was PBMCs from blood, sampled roughly 48 days after vaccination. Receptor source: a man over 45 who received an inactivated influenza vaccine. Both conserved end residues are part of each CDR3. D genes are given only for firm matches. Clone size is stated in some rows and not others, as once, few, many or a class when expanded.

- TRBJ1-5 TRBV12-3/TRBV12-4 many CASSHRSNQPQHF TGTGCCAGCAGCCACAGGAGCAATCAGCCCCAGCATTTT
- TRBJ1-2 TRBV7-9 few CASSSTEDYGYTF TGTGCCAGCAGCTCGACCGAGGACTATGGCTACACCTTC
TRBD2 TRBJ2-1 TRBV20-1 many CSAKSASGRLYNEQFF TGCAGTGCTAAATCGGCTAGCGGGAGACTATACAATGAGCAGTTCTTC
- TRBJ1-2 TRBV5-1 few CASSLAGPNFGYTF TGCGCCAGCAGCTTGGCGGGTCCAAATTTTGGCTACACCTTC
TRBD1 TRBJ2-3 TRBV24-1 many CATSDLTGGLVDTQYF TGTGCCACCAGTGACCTGACAGGGGGGCTTGTTGATACGCAGTATTTT
TRBD1 TRBJ2-5 TRBV20-1 few CSARPTGQTQETQYF TGCAGTGCTAGACCCACGGGACAGACCCAAGAGACCCAGTACTTC
TRBD2 TRBJ2-1 TRBV12-3/TRBV12-4 few CASSLEGSGGNEQFF TGTGCCAGCAGTTTAGAGGGGAGCGGGGGCAATGAGCAGTTCTTC
TRBD2 TRBJ2-3 TRBV6-7 - CARFLAGGPSTDTQYF TGTGCTAGATTCCTAGCGGGGGGCCCTAGCACAGATACGCAGTATTTT
- TRBJ2-2 TRBV6-5 many CASSYSFANTGELFF TGTGCCAGCAGTTACTCATTCGCGAACACCGGGGAGCTGTTTTTT
- TRBJ2-5 TRBV15 few CATSRNLWETQYF TGTGCCACCAGCAGAAACCTATGGGAGACCCAGTACTTC
TRBD1 TRBJ1-2 TRBV9 few CASSVGQGANYGYTF TGTGCCAGCAGCGTAGGACAGGGAGCTAACTATGGCTACACCTTC